This TCR beta chain derives from a study of T cell responses to AZD1222 COVID-19 vaccine. Study-level information: Both about-4-week and about-12-week second-dose recipients were combined. The study's findings and limits: Baseline serology detected seropositivity in only a handful of AZD1222 recipients. Only after the peak T cell response were repertoires sampled. Once two AZD1222 doses were given, Spike-specific TCR breadth and depth went up.

On this clone: Its antigen is unknown.

Here immunoSEQ multiplex PCR was the method, and the copy in TCRdb shows in-frame clones only, minus some. The sample yields tens of thousands of clones, about four fifths seen once. Specimen: peripheral blood, collected on day 0 of AZD1222 vaccination. The origin of this receptor is an adult in good health.

In DNA form, the CDR3 reads TGCGCCAGCAGCTTGGCACGGGGGGGACTAGCGGTAGCCTACAATGAGCAGTTCTTC. Its translation: CASSLARGGLAVAYNEQFF. The chain recombines TRBV5-1 with TRBJ2-1, with TRBD2 matching over 11 bases. The CDR3 loop spans 19 amino acids. Germline loops: CDR1 SGHRS, CDR2 YFSETQ. The V gene end was trimmed by 0 bases and the J gene end by 2 bases; junction bases not matched to a gene: 10.